This TCR beta chain was profiled in a study of vaccination effects on CD4 cells after COVID-19. In the study overall: Among convalescent patients, two provided samples 16 days and one week before vaccination.

CDR1 and CDR2 from the germline V gene are MNHEY and SVGEGT. The CDR3 runs 16 residues. V gave up 4 bases and J gave up 4 bases; unmatched junction bases: 7. Antigen-specific CD4+ T cells were expanded (with viral peptide pools) by the ViraFEST assay ahead of sequencing. A roughly ten-day culture period preceded the isolation of CD4+ T cells. PCR confirmed that the person was infected with SARS-CoV-2 between March and December 2020. Produced via immunoSEQ multiplex PCR; TCRdb's table is partial and in-frame only. The sample includes fewer than 35,000 clones, under 85% of them seen just once. A word on this clone: As yet, its antigen is unknown.

The chain employs TRBV6-2 or TRBV6-3 and TRBJ2-6, with 7 bases lining up with TRBD2. Sequenced material: CD4+ T cells from PBMCs cultured with a peptide pool, taken before COVID-19 vaccination. This clonotype originated in a human donor who had a prior SARS-CoV-2 infection. Here the CDR3 reads CASSLGGSRGANVLTF. The DNA for the CDR3 is TGTGCCAGCAGTTTGGGGGGGTCGAGGGGGGCCAACGTCCTGACTTTC.